This TCR beta chain was retrieved from a study of response to subunit inactivated influenza vaccine. This clonotype was seen a handful of times. Per the germline V gene, CDR1 is SQVTM and CDR2 is ANQGSEA. Trimming removed 4 bases from V and 0 bases from J, with 15 bases in between. The CDR3 is 15 residues long. TCRdb reprocessed the RT-PCR reads with MiXCR, giving one entry per CDR3 protein. In the table there are hundreds of thousands of distinct CDR3 sequences, more than 11% of which are singletons. The genes are TRBV29-1 and TRBJ2-5; D is unresolved. This TCR came from a man aged 50-60 years who received an inactivated influenza vaccine. Sequenced material: PBMCs from blood, taken 14 days before vaccination. This CDR3 reads CSVVFRALYQETQYF. The CDR3 DNA is TGCAGCGTTGTTTTCCGGGCCCTATACCAAGAGACCCAGTACTTC.